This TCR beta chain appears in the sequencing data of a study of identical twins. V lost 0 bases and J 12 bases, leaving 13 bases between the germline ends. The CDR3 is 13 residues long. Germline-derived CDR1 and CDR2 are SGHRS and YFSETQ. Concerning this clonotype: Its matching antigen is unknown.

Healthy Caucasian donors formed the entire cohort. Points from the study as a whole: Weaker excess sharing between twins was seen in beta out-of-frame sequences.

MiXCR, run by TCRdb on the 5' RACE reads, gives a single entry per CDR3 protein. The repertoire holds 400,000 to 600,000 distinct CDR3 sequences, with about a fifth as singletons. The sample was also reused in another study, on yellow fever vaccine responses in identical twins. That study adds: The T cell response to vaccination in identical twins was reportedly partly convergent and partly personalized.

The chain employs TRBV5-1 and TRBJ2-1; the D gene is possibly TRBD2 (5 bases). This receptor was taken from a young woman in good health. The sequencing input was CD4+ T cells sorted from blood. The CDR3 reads CASSLGVGEAQFF. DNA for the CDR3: TGCGCCAGCAGCTTGGGGGTGGGAGAAGCGCAGTTCTTC.